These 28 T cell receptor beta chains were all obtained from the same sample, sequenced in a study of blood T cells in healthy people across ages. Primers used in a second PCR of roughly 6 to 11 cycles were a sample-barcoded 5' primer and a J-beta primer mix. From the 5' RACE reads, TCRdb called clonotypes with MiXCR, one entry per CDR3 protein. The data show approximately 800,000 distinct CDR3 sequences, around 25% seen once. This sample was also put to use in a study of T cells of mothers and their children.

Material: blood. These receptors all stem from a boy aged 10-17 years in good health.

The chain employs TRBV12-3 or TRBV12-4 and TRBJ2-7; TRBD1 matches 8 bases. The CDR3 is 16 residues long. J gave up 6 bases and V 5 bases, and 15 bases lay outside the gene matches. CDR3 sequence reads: CASSLYYGTGVGEQYF. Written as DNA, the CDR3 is TGTGCCAGCAGTCTATACTATGGGACAGGAGTCGGCGAGCAGTACTTC.

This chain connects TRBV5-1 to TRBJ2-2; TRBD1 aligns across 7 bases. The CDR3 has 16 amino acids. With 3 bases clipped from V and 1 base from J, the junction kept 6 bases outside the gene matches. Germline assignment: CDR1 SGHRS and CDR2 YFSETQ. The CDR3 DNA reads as TGCGCCAGCAGCTCGCCCCGGACAGGGAACACCGGGGAGCTGTTTTTT. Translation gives CASSSPRTGNTGELFF.

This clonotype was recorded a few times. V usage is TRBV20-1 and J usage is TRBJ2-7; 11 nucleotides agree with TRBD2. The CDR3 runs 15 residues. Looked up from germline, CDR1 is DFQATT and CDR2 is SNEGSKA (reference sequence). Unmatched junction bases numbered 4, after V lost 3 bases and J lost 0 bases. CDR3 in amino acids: CSASGGTSGSYEQYF. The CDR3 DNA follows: TGCAGTGCTAGTGGAGGGACTAGCGGCTCCTACGAGCAGTACTTC.

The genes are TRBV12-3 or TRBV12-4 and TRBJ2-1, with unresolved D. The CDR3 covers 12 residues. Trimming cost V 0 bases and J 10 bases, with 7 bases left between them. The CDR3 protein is CASSLALWEQFF. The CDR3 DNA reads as TGTGCCAGCAGTTTAGCCCTTTGGGAGCAGTTCTTC.

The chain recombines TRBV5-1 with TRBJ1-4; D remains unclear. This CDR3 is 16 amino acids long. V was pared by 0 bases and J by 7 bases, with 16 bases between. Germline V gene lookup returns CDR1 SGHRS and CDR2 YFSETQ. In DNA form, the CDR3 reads TGCGCCAGCAGCTTGGAGTCAACTGCCCGGGGTGAAAAACTGTTTTTT. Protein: CASSLESTARGEKLFF.

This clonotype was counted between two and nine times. Written as DNA, the CDR3 is TGTGCCAGCAGTTCCCGGGACATCCCCACAGATACGCAGTATTTT. This sequence encodes CASSSRDIPTDTQYF. The chain carries TRBV27 and TRBJ2-3; perhaps TRBD1 as D (6 bases). V was shortened by 4 bases and J by 2 bases, with 13 bases between the two germline ends. This CDR3 region has 15 residues. The germline CDR1 and CDR2 sequences are MNHEY and SMNVEV (reference sequence).

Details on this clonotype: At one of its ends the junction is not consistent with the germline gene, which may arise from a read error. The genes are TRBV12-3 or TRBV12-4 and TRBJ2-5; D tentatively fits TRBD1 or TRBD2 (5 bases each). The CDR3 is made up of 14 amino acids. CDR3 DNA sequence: TGTGCCAGTTCCCGGGGAAAGGTAGGGGATGAGCAGCTCTTC. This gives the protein CASSRGKVGDEQLF.

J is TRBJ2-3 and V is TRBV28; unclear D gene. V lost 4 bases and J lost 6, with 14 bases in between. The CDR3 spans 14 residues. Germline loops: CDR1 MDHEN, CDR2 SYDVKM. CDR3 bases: TGTGCCAGCAGTTCTGTCGGTGGTCAGGATACGCAGTATTTT. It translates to CASSSVGGQDTQYF.

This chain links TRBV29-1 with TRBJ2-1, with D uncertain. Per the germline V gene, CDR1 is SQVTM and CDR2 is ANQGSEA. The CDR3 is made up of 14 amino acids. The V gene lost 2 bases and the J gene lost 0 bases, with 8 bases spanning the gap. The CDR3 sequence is CSVETGHSYNEQFF. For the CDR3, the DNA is TGCAGCGTTGAAACTGGGCACTCCTACAATGAGCAGTTCTTC.

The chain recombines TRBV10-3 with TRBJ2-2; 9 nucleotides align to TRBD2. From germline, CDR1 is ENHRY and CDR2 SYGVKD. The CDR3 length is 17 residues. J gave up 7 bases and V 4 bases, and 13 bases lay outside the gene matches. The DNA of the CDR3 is TGTGCCATCAGTGGTGCTAGCGGGACCTCCCCCGGCGGGGAGCTGTTTTTT. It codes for CAISGASGTSPGGELFF.

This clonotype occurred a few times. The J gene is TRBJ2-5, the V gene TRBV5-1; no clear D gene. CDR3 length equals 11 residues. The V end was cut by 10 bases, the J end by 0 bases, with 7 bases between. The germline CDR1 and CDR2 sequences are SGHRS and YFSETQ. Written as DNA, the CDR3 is TGCGCCCCCGTAGACCAAGAGACCCAGTACTTC. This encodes CAPVDQETQYF.

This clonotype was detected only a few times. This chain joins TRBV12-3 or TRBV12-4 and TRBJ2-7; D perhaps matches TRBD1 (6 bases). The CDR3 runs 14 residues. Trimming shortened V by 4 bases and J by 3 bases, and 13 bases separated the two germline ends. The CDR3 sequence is CASSSQGNHYEQYF. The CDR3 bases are TGTGCCAGCAGTTCGCAGGGGAACCACTACGAGCAGTACTTC.

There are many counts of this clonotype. CDR3 sequence: CASRGGPATNEKLFF. CDR3 nucleotide sequence: TGCGCCAGCAGGGGTGGACCCGCAACTAATGAAAAACTGTTTTTT. This rearrangement joins TRBV5-1 to TRBJ1-4; D unresolved. V was pared by 5 bases and J by 0 bases, with 11 bases between. CDR1 is SGHRS, CDR2 YFSETQ, per germline. This CDR3 spans 15 amino acids.

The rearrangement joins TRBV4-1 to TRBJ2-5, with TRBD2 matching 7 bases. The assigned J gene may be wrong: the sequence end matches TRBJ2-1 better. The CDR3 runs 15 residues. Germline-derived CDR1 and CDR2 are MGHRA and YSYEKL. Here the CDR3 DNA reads TGCGCCAGCAGTCAGGGACTAAGGGGTTACGGTGAGCAGTTCTTC. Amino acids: CASSQGLRGYGEQFF.

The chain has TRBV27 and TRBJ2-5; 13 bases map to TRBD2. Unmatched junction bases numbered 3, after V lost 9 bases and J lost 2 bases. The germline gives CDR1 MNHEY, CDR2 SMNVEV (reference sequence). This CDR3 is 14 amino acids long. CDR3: CASWTSGSQETQYF. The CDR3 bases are TGTGCCAGTTGGACTAGCGGGAGTCAAGAGACCCAGTACTTC.

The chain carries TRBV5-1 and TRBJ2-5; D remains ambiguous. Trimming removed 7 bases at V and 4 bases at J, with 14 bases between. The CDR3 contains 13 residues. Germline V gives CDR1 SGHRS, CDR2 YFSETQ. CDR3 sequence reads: CASGRFVVETQYF. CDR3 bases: TGCGCCAGCGGCAGATTCGTAGTAGAGACCCAGTACTTC. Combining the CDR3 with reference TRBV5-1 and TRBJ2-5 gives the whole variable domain KAGVTQTPRYLIKTRGQQVTLSCSPISGHRSVSWYQQTPGQGLQFLFEYFSETQRNKGNFPGRFSGRQFSNSRSEMNVSTLELGDSALYLCASGRFVVETQYFGPGTRLLVL.

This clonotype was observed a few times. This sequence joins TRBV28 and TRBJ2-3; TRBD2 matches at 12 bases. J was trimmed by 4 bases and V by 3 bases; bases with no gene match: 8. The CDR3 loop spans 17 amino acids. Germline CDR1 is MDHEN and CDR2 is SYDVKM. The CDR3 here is CASSFELAGGQADTQYF. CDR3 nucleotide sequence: TGTGCCAGCAGTTTCGAGCTAGCGGGGGGGCAAGCAGATACGCAGTATTTT.

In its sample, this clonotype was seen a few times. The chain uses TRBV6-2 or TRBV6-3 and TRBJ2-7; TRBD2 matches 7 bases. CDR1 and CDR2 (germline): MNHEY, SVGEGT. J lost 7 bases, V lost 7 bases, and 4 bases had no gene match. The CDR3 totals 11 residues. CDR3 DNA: TGTGCCAGCAACAACGGGAGGGAGCAGTACTTC. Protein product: CASNNGREQYF.

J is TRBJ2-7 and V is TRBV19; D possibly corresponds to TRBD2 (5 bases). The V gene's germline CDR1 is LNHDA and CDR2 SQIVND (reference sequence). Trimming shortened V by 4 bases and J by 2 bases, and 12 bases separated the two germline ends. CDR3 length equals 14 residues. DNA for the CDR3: TGTGCCAGTAGTAAACCGGGATCTACCTACGAGCAGTACTTC. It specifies CASSKPGSTYEQYF. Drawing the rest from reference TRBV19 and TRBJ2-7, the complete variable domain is DGGITQSPKYLFRKEGQNVTLSCEQNLNHDAMYWYRQDPGQGLRLIYYSQIVNDFQKGDIAEGYSVSREKKESFPLTVTSAQKNPTAFYLCASSKPGSTYEQYFGPGTRLTVT.

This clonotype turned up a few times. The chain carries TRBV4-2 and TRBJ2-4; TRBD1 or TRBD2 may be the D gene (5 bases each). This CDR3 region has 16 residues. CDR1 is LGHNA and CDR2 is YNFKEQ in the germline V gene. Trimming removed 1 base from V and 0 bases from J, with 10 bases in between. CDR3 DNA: TGTGCCAGCAGCCAAGTCGGGACCGAAGCCAAAAACATTCAGTACTTC. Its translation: CASSQVGTEAKNIQYF.

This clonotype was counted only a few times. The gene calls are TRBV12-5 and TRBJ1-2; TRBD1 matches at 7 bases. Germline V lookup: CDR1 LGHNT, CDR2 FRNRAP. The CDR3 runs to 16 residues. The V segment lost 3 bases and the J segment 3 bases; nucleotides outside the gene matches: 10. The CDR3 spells CASGFRVTGVDYGYTF. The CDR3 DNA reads TGTGCTAGTGGTTTTAGGGTTACAGGGGTAGACTATGGCTACACCTTC.

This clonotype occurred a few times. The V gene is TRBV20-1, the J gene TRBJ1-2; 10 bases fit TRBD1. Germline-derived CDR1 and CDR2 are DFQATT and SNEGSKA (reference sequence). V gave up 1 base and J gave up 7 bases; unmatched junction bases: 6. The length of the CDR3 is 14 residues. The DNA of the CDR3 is TGCAGTGCTAGAGCTTCGACAGGGGGCCTTGGCTACACCTTC. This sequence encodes CSARASTGGLGYTF.

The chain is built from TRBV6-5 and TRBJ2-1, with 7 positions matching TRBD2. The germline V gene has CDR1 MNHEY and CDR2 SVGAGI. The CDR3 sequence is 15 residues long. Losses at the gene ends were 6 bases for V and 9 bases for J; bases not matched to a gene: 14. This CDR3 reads CASSPADGRKVEQFF. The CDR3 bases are TGTGCCAGCAGCCCAGCGGACGGGAGGAAGGTTGAGCAGTTCTTC.

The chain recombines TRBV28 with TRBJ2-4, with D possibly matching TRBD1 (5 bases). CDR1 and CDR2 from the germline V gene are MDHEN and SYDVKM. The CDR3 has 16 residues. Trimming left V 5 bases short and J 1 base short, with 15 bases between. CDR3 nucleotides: TGTGCCAGCAGTCGAGGACCAAGGGGTGCCAAAAACATTCAGTACTTC. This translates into CASSRGPRGAKNIQYF.

The CDR3 DNA reads TGTGCCTTAGGCCCCGGACAGGGTTCCACTGAAGCTTTCTTT. This codes for CALGPGQGSTEAFF. The chain carries TRBV19 and TRBJ1-1; 8 bases map to TRBD1. CDR1 LNHDA and CDR2 SQIVND come from the germline V gene (reference sequence). The ends lost 11 bases at V and 4 bases at J; junction bases unmatched: 12. The CDR3 is 14 amino acids.

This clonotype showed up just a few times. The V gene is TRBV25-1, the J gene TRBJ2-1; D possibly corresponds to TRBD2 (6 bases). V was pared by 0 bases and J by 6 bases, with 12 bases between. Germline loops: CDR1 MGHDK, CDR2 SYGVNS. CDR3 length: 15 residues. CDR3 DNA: TGTGCCAGCAGTGAATATACGGGACTCAGCAATGAGCAGTTCTTC. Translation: CASSEYTGLSNEQFF.

The CDR3 spells CASSPSGTSGGSYNEQFF. CDR3 sequence (DNA): TGTGCCAGCAGCCCCTCCGGGACTAGCGGGGGCTCCTACAATGAGCAGTTCTTC. The gene calls are TRBV4-2 and TRBJ2-1, with 14 positions matching TRBD2. The CDR3 totals 18 residues. Trimming at V came to 4 bases and at J to 0 bases, leaving 5 bases not matched to a gene. Germline V lookup: CDR1 LGHNA, CDR2 YNFKEQ.

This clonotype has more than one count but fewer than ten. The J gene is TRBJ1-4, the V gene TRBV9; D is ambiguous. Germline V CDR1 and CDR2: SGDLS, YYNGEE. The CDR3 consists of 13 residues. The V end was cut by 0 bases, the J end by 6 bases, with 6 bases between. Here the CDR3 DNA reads TGTGCCAGCAGCGTAGATCCGGATGAAAAACTGTTTTTT. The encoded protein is CASSVDPDEKLFF.